Sequencing of this TCR beta chain was carried out in a study of T cell repertoires in cytomegalovirus infection. The study, taken as a whole, reports: The ex vivo response showed dominance by HLA-C-restricted CMV-specific TCR beta clonotypes.

Worth noting for this clonotype: No antigen is known for it.

MiXCR was run by TCRdb on the reads, yielding one entry per CDR3 protein. The table has under 250,000 distinct CDR3 sequences, 12% seen once. Sequenced sample: PBMCs. The origin of this receptor is a human donor in good health (CMV status not recorded). Some clones in this sample may be carry-over from other donors' samples.

The CDR3 nucleotides read TGTGCCAGCCGCGGACAGGGAACACGGGGCTACACCTTC. Its protein product is CASRGQGTRGYTF. V usage is TRBV28 and J usage is TRBJ1-2; 8 bases fit TRBD1. V dropped 8 bases and J dropped 8; count of bases not matched to a gene: 10. The CDR3 extends over 13 amino acids. CDR1 and CDR2 from the germline V gene are MDHEN and SYDVKM.